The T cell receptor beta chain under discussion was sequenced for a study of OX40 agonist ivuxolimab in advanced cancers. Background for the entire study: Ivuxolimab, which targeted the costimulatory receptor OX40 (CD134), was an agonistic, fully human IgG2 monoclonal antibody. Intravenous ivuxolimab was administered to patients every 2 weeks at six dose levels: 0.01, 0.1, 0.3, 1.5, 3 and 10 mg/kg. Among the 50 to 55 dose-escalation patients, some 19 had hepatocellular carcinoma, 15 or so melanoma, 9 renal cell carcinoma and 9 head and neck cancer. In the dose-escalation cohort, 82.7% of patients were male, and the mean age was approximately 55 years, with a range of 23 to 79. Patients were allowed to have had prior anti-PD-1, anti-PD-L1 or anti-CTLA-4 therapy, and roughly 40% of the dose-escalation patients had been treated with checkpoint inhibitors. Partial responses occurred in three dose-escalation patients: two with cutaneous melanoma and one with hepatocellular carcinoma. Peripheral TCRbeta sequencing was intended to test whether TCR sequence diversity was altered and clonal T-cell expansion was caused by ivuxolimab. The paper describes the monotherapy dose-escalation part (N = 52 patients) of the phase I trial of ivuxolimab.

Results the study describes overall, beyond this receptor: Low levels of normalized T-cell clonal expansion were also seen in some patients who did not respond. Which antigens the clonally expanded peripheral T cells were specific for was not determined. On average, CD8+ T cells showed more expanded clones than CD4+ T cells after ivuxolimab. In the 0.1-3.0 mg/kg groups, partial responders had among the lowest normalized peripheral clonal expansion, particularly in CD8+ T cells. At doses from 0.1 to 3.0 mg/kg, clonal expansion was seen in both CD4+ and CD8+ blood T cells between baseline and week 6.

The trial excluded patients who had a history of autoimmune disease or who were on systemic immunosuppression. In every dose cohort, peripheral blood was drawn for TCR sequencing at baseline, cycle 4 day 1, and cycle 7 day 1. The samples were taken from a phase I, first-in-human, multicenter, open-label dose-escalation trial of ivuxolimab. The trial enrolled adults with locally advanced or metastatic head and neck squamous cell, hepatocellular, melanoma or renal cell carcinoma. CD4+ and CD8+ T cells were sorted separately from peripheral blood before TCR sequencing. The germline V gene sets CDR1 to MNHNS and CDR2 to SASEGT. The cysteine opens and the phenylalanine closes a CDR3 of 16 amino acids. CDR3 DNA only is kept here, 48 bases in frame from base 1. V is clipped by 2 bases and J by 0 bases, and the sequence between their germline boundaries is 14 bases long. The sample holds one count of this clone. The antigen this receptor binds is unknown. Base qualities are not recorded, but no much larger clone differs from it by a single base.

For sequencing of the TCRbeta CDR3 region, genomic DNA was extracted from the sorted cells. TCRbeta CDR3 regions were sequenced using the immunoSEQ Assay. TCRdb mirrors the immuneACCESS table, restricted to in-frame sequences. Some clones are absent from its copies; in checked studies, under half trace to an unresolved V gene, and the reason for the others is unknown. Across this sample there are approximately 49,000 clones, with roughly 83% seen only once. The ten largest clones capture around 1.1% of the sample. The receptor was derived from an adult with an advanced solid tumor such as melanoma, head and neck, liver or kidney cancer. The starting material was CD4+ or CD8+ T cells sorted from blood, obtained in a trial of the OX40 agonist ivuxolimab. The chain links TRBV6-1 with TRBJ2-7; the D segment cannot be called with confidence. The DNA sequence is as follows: TGTGCCAGCAGTGAAATTGAGACGGCGTTCTCCTACGAGCAGTACTTC. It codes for CASSEIETAFSYEQYF.